The 4 T cell receptor beta chains presented below share a single source sample, sequenced in a study of cytomegalovirus exposure and HLA in healthy donors. In the PCR, 60 Vbeta and 13 Jbeta primers were used. Libraries were prepared by immunoSEQ multiplex PCR; TCRdb keeps only in-frame clonotypes and omits some of them. The data contain about 96,000 clones, 64% of them singletons. The sequencing input was PBMCs. The receptors stem from a man aged 55 to 70 in good health and CMV-seronegative.

As concerns this clone: The junction and the germline gene differ at one end; a read error may be behind it. The V gene is TRBV4-1, the J gene TRBJ1-2; no clear D. Germline loops: CDR1 MGHRA, CDR2 YSYEKL. CDR3 length equals 13 residues. CDR3 DNA sequence: TGTGCCAGCAGCTTGGGCCAGAACTATGGCTACACCTTC. It is translated as CASSLGQNYGYTF.

The chain uses TRBV13 and TRBJ2-7; 13 bases are a match to TRBD2. With 5 bases clipped from V and 2 bases from J, the junction kept 6 bases outside the gene matches. This CDR3 has 16 amino acids. Germline V gene data show CDR1 as PRHDT and CDR2 as FYEKMQ (reference sequence). CDR3 loop: CASSGRLAGGTYEQYF. The CDR3 nucleotides are TGTGCCAGCAGCGGCCGACTAGCGGGGGGCACCTACGAGCAGTACTTC. Together with reference TRBV13 and TRBJ2-7, the CDR3 gives the full variable domain: AAGVIQSPRHLIKEKRETATLKCYPIPRHDTVYWYQQGPGQDPQFLISFYEKMQSDKGSIPDRFSAQQFSDYHSELNMSSLELGDSALYFCASSGRLAGGTYEQYFGPGTRLTVT.

This sequence joins TRBV28 and TRBJ2-1; 9 nucleotides line up with TRBD2. Germline values: CDR1 MDHEN, CDR2 SYDVKM. This CDR3 region has 17 residues. Losses at the gene ends were 1 base for V and 6 bases for J; bases not matched to a gene: 10. CDR3 in amino acids: CASSLLNGAGGLNEQFF. The CDR3 DNA follows: TGTGCCAGCAGTTTATTGAATGGGGCGGGGGGGCTCAATGAGCAGTTCTTC.

This chain joins TRBV4-1 and TRBJ2-3, with 9 bases identical to TRBD2. The germline V gene has CDR1 MGHRA and CDR2 YSYEKL. Trimming removed 4 bases from V and 4 bases from J; junction bases left unmatched: 12. The CDR3 contains 17 residues. The CDR3: CASSLRFAGGPADTQYF. The CDR3 DNA reads TGCGCCAGCAGCCTCCGCTTTGCGGGGGGGCCCGCAGATACGCAGTATTTT.